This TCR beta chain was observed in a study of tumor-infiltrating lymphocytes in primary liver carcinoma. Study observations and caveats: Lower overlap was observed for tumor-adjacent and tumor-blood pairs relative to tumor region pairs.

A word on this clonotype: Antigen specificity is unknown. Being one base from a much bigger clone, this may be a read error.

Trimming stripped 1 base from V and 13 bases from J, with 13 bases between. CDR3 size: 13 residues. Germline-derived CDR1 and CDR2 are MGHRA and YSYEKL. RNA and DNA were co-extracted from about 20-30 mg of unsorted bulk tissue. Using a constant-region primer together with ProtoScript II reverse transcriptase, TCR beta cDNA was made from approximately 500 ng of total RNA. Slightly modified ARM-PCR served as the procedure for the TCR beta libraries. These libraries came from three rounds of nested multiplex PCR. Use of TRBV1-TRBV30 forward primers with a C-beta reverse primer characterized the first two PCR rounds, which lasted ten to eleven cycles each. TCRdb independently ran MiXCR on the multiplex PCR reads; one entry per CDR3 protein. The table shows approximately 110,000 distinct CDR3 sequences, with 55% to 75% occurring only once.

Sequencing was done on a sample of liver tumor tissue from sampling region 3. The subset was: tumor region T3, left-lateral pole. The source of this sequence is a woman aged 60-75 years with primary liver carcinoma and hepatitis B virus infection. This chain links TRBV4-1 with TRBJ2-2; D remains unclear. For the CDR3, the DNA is TGCGCCAGCAGCCAAGCGCGGTCTACTATGCTGTTTTTT. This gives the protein CASSQARSTMLFF.